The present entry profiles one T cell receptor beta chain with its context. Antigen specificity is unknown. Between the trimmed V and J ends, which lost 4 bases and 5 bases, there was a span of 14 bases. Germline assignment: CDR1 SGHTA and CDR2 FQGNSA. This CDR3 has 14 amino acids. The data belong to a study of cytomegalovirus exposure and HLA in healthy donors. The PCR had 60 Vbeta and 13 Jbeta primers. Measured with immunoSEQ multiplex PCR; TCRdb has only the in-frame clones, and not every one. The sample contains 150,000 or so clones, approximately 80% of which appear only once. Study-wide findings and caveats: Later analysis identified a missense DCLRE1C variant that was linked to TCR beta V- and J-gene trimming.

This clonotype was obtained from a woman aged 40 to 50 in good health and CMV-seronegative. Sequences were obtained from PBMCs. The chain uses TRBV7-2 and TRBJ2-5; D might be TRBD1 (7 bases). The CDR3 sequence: CASSSRGVGETQYF. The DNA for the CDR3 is TGTGCCAGCAGCTCCAGGGGGGTAGGGGAGACCCAGTACTTC.